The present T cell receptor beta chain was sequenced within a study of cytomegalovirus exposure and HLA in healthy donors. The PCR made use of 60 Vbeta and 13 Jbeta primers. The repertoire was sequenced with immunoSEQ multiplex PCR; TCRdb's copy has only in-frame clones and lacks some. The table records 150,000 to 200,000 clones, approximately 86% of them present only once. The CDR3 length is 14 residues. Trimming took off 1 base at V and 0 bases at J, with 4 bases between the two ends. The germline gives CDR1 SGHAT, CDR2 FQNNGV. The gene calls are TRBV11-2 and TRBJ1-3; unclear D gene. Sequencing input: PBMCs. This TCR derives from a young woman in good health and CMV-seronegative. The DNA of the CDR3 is TGTGCCAGCAGCTTAGGTAGCTCTGGAAACACCATATATTTT. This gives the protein CASSLGSSGNTIYF.